Listed below are T cell receptor beta chains from one sample, sequenced in a study of blood T cell repertoires in COVID-19. The table came from immunoSEQ multiplex PCR; TCRdb's copy has only in-frame clones and leaves some out. Of about 140,000 clones in the sample, roughly three quarters are singletons; the top ten hold 4.2%. Sequences were obtained from peripheral blood. All receptors come from a man in his fifties or sixties with acute or convalescent COVID-19. Both conserved end residues are part of each CDR3. D genes are given only for firm matches. The size field is filled for only some rows; it gives once, few, many or a size class.

D gene	clone size	V gene	J gene	CDR3 protein
NA	NA	TRBV6-2/TRBV6-3	TRBJ2-3	CASSSVTDTQYF
NA	few	TRBV5-6	TRBJ2-5	CASSLADMGLIEETQYF
TRBD1	few	TRBV7-9	TRBJ1-5	CASSWTGDNQPQHF
TRBD2	NA	TRBV6-6	TRBJ2-5	CASSYGGGSIGETQYF
TRBD1	NA	TRBV6-5	TRBJ1-6	CASSLGQGYSPLHF
TRBD1	NA	TRBV3-1/TRBV3-2	TRBJ2-1	CASSPGQGAYNEQFF
NA	NA	TRBV7-3	TRBJ2-3	CASSPSVDVSDTQYF
TRBD2	NA	TRBV9	TRBJ2-1	CASSPWTSGSSYNEQFF
NA	few	TRBV4-1	TRBJ1-1	CASSQADSLRPEAFF
TRBD1	NA	TRBV28	TRBJ2-5	CASTTGTGSETQYF
TRBD1	NA	TRBV6-2/TRBV6-3	TRBJ1-1	CASSYGGQVNTEAFF
NA	NA	TRBV7-9	TRBJ2-7	CASSFGDSRAYEQYF
TRBD1	NA	TRBV3-1/TRBV3-2	TRBJ1-1	CASSQEAGGAFF
TRBD2	NA	TRBV18	TRBJ2-7	CASSRGGEGYEQYF
TRBD2	once	TRBV11-2	TRBJ2-1	CASSLDPQLAGRSNEQFF
TRBD1	NA	TRBV11-2	TRBJ2-5	CASSSTGFGETQYF
NA	few	TRBV27	TRBJ2-2	CASSPDRMNTGELFF
NA	NA	TRBV14	TRBJ1-2	CASSPNQGQLYGYTF
NA	many	TRBV4-1	TRBJ1-2	CASSPGGGGYGYTF
TRBD1	NA	TRBV2	TRBJ2-1	CASSRGRQGKNEQFF
NA	once	TRBV19	TRBJ1-5	CASSIGTRGDQPQHF
NA	NA	TRBV27	TRBJ1-2	CASSLYSQDYYGYTF
NA	NA	TRBV28	TRBJ2-7	CASSSPQAAEQYF
NA	NA	TRBV7-8	TRBJ2-7	CASSLSRLPYEQYF
NA	NA	TRBV11-2	TRBJ2-5	CASSLEFSIETQYF
TRBD1	NA	TRBV4-2	TRBJ1-5	CASSQGTGSGQPQHF
TRBD2	NA	TRBV6-1	TRBJ2-3	CASSEWAGGSGDTQYF
TRBD2	NA	TRBV7-3	TRBJ2-1	CASSIGTSPNSYNEQFF
TRBD2	few	TRBV7-9	TRBJ2-3	CASSLGLAGADTQYF
NA	NA	TRBV6-5	TRBJ2-2	CASRPLGAGELFF
TRBD2	NA	TRBV5-4	TRBJ2-5	CASSSTSGSGETQYF
NA	NA	TRBV7-2	TRBJ1-1	CASSLDVGRGGTEAFF
TRBD2	NA	TRBV5-1	TRBJ2-7	CASSLAGLAGAYEQYF
TRBD1	NA	TRBV7-9	TRBJ1-2	CASSYRQGLWVYGYTF
TRBD2	NA	TRBV7-8	TRBJ2-7	CASSVTSAGGSNEQYF
TRBD2	NA	TRBV6-2/TRBV6-3	TRBJ2-1	CASSQSGRGYNEQFF
NA	few	TRBV10-1	TRBJ2-3	CASSEKESASTDTQYF
NA	NA	TRBV6-5	TRBJ2-7	CASSYGPVPYEQYF
NA	NA	TRBV5-6	TRBJ2-5	CASSPRLEETQYF
NA	NA	TRBV5-1	TRBJ2-2	CASTDRSNTGELFF
NA	NA	TRBV21-1	TRBJ1-1	CASSKVVRNTEAFF
NA	NA	TRBV3-1/TRBV3-2	TRBJ2-2	CASSLGHHGTGELFF
TRBD1	NA	TRBV11-3	TRBJ2-3	CASSRQGIHTQYF